The 30 T cell receptor beta chains below come from one sample, sequenced in a study of blood T cell repertoires in COVID-19. Libraries were prepared by immunoSEQ multiplex PCR; TCRdb keeps only in-frame clonotypes and omits some of them. In the table there are roughly 290,000 clones, over 80% of which are singletons. The sequencing sample was made of peripheral blood. These receptors came from a woman in her forties or fifties with active or convalescent COVID-19.

The V call is TRBV18, the J call TRBJ2-3, with D possibly being TRBD2 (5 bases). V dropped 6 bases and J dropped 6 bases, with 19 bases sitting between them. Germline CDR1 KGHSH, CDR2 LQKENI. The CDR3 loop spans 15 amino acids. The CDR3 spells CASSRDRTVGDTQYF. The CDR3 DNA follows: TGTGCCAGCTCCCGCGACCGGACTGTCGGGGATACGCAGTATTTT.

The chain is built from TRBV4-1 and TRBJ2-1; no firm D call. CDR1 MGHRA and CDR2 YSYEKL come from the germline V gene. This CDR3 is 12 amino acids long. V was pared by 5 bases and J by 7 bases, with 9 bases between. The DNA of the CDR3 is TGCGCCAGCAGCGCGGTTTGGAATGAGCAGTTCTTC. Translation gives CASSAVWNEQFF.

This chain uses TRBV28 with TRBJ1-3, with 8 bases that match TRBD1. Germline CDR1 is MDHEN and CDR2 is SYDVKM. The V segment lost 5 bases and the J segment 0 bases; nucleotides outside the gene matches: 6. The CDR3 consists of 16 residues. DNA for the CDR3: TGTGCCAGCAGTCGCCGACAGGGGCACTCTGGAAACACCATATATTTT. Protein sequence: CASSRRQGHSGNTIYF.

V is TRBV7-9 and J is TRBJ1-2; 7 nucleotides agree with TRBD1. Per the germline V gene, CDR1 is SEHNR and CDR2 is FQNEAQ (reference sequence). The ends lost 5 bases at V and 6 bases at J; junction bases unmatched: 12. The CDR3 spans 15 residues. The CDR3 nucleotides are TGTGCCAGCAGCCAGCAACCGACAGGGTTCAATGGCTACACCTTC. Translating it yields CASSQQPTGFNGYTF.

The chain joins TRBV24-1 to TRBJ2-2; no clear D. V lost 3 bases, J lost 0 bases, and 10 bases lay in between. The germline gives CDR1 KGHDR, CDR2 SFDVKD. The CDR3 is 16 residues long. The CDR3: CATSDRVRANTGELFF. The CDR3 region has the DNA TGTGCCACCAGTGATCGGGTCAGAGCGAACACCGGGGAGCTGTTTTTT.

This chain joins TRBV5-6 and TRBJ2-1; D may be TRBD2 (5 bases). The CDR3 is made up of 16 amino acids. Germline V gene data show CDR1 as SGHDT and CDR2 as YYEEEE. Between the trimmed V and J ends, which lost 2 bases and 0 bases, there was a span of 12 bases. The CDR3 sequence: CASSLNQRSSYNEQFF. The CDR3 nucleotides are TGTGCCAGCAGCTTAAACCAGCGGAGCTCCTACAATGAGCAGTTCTTC.

The chain recombines TRBV2 with TRBJ1-6; tentative D call: TRBD1 (6 bases). Germline-derived CDR1 and CDR2 are SNHLY and FYNNEI. The CDR3 is 15 residues long. Trimming pared 2 bases from V and 9 bases from J, leaving 14 bases between. The CDR3 is CASSEIQGYGSPLHF. CDR3 in DNA: TGTGCCAGCAGTGAAATCCAGGGGTACGGTTCACCCCTCCACTTT.

This clone was recorded a few times. This chain links TRBV6-6 with TRBJ1-1, with 8 bases aligning to TRBD1. V was clipped by 6 bases and J by 1 base; unmatched bases: 7. CDR1 MNHNY and CDR2 SVGAGI come from the germline V gene (reference sequence). The CDR3 length is 15 residues. CDR3 amino acids: CASSQTGVGNTEAFF. In nucleotides, the CDR3 is TGTGCCAGCAGCCAGACAGGGGTAGGGAACACTGAAGCTTTCTTT.

This clone showed up just a few times. CDR3 coding DNA: TGTGCCAGCGCTACAGGGGGCAATCAGCCCCAGCATTTT. Translated: CASATGGNQPQHF. The rearrangement uses TRBV6-5 and TRBJ1-5; 7 positions match TRBD1. The CDR3 contains 13 residues. Trimming cost V 8 bases and J 2 bases; bases outside gene matches: 3. Per germline, CDR1 MNHEY and CDR2 SVGAGI.

The chain joins TRBV28 to TRBJ1-1; D possibly corresponds to TRBD1 (6 bases). This CDR3 is built from 15 residues. The V end lost 5 bases, the J end lost 1 base, and 14 bases lay between the germline ends. Germline CDR1 MDHEN, CDR2 SYDVKM. CDR3 nucleotide sequence: TGTGCCAGCAGTCCGATCTCGGACAGGAACACTGAAGCTTTCTTT. It is translated as CASSPISDRNTEAFF. The full variable domain, its missing parts supplied by reference TRBV28 and TRBJ1-1, is DVKVTQSSRYLVKRTGEKVFLECVQDMDHENMFWYRQDPGLGLRLIYFSYDVKMKEKGDIPEGYSVSREKKERFSLILESASTNQTSMYLCASSPISDRNTEAFFGQGTRLTVV.

This rearrangement joins TRBV5-1 to TRBJ2-6, with D perhaps TRBD2 (5 bases). The CDR3 is 16 amino acids. With 0 bases removed from V and 2 bases from J, the gap between germline ends came to 9 bases. Germline V gene data show CDR1 as SGHRS and CDR2 as YFSETQ. CDR3 region: CASSLGGSTGANVLTF. CDR3 DNA: TGCGCCAGCAGCTTGGGCGGGTCGACTGGGGCCAACGTCCTGACTTTC. Supplemented by reference TRBV5-1 and TRBJ2-6, the full variable domain reads KAGVTQTPRYLIKTRGQQVTLSCSPISGHRSVSWYQQTPGQGLQFLFEYFSETQRNKGNFPGRFSGRQFSNSRSEMNVSTLELGDSALYLCASSLGGSTGANVLTFGAGSRLTVL.

This chain links TRBV11-1 with TRBJ1-1; a possible D gene is TRBD1 (6 bases). Trimming took 5 bases from V and 2 from J, leaving 15 bases between them. CDR3 length: 15 residues. Germline V gives CDR1 SGHAT, CDR2 FQDESV (reference sequence). CDR3: CASSRSGAINTEAFF. The CDR3, as DNA: TGTGCCAGCAGCCGCTCAGGGGCAATAAACACTGAAGCTTTCTTT.

The chain combines TRBV5-5 with TRBJ2-1, with 9 bases matching TRBD1. CDR1 and CDR2 (germline): SGHKS, YYEKEE (reference sequence). The V gene end was trimmed by 3 bases and the J gene end by 8 bases; junction bases not matched to a gene: 15. This CDR3 is built from 17 residues. The CDR3 protein is CASSSRDRGYESDEQFF. The CDR3 DNA reads TGTGCCAGCAGCTCCCGAGACAGGGGGTACGAGAGTGATGAGCAGTTCTTC.

The chain recombines TRBV4-1 with TRBJ1-2; no reliable D call. Germline CDR1 is MGHRA and CDR2 is YSYEKL. The germline V and J ends were trimmed by 0 bases and 0 bases, with 8 bases remaining between them. The CDR3 sequence is 15 residues long. The CDR3 nucleotides read TGCGCCAGCAGCCAAGATATGGCCTCTAACTATGGCTACACCTTC. Its protein is CASSQDMASNYGYTF.

The rearrangement links TRBV7-2 to TRBJ1-1, with D maybe TRBD1 (5 bases). Germline V CDR1 and CDR2: SGHTA, FQGNSA. V shed 5 bases and J shed 0 bases, with 16 bases lying between them. This CDR3 has 16 amino acids. The CDR3, as DNA: TGTGCCAGCAGCCCGACAATGCGGGGGATGAACACTGAAGCTTTCTTT. It codes for CASSPTMRGMNTEAFF.

This chain connects TRBV4-2 to TRBJ2-1; 10 bases match TRBD2. CDR1 is LGHNA, CDR2 YNFKEQ, per germline. The CDR3 consists of 16 residues. Unmatched junction bases numbered 8, after V lost 4 bases and J lost 5 bases. In DNA form, the CDR3 reads TGTGCCAGCAGCCGCGGACTAGCGGACAATAACAATGAGCAGTTCTTC. It codes for CASSRGLADNNNEQFF.

The table lists this clone with a count of one. J is TRBJ2-3 and V is TRBV30, with D possibly being TRBD2 (6 bases). Germline V CDR1 and CDR2: GTSNPN, SVGIG (reference sequence). This CDR3 contains 13 residues. Trimming took off 8 bases at V and 4 bases at J, with 16 bases between the two ends. The CDR3 DNA reads TGTGCCGGGGACCCGGGAGACGCAGATACGCAGTATTTT. Translated, it gives CAGDPGDADTQYF.

This clone occurred a few times. The chain carries TRBV29-1 and TRBJ1-1; no clear D. Germline CDR1 is SQVTM and CDR2 is ANQGSEA. Trimming shortened V by 0 bases and J by 0 bases, and 11 bases separated the two germline ends. The CDR3 contains 15 residues. For the CDR3, the DNA is TGCAGCGTTGAAGAAGGCAGGCTCATGAACACTGAAGCTTTCTTT. Translated, it gives CSVEEGRLMNTEAFF.

The chain links TRBV19 to TRBJ1-5; 8 bases are shared with TRBD1. The germline V gene has CDR1 LNHDA and CDR2 SQIVND (reference sequence). The J segment lost 1 base and the V segment lost 7 bases, leaving 9 bases of the junction unmatched. The CDR3 has 16 residues. The CDR3 reads CASTRDRLTSNQPQHF. The CDR3 DNA is TGTGCCAGTACTCGGGACAGGTTAACAAGCAATCAGCCCCAGCATTTT.

V is TRBV6-5 and J is TRBJ1-2; a weak D match, TRBD1 (6 bases). The CDR3 covers 14 residues. The germline V gene has CDR1 MNHEY and CDR2 SVGAGI. Deletions cut 6 bases from V and 5 bases from J, with 16 bases between. The CDR3 reads CASRNAGVEYGYTF. The CDR3 nucleotides read TGTGCCAGCAGAAACGCAGGGGTTGAATATGGCTACACCTTC.

The V call is TRBV15, the J call TRBJ2-7, with D possibly being TRBD2 (6 bases). V was trimmed by 0 bases and J by 3 bases, leaving 12 bases between them. Germline loops: CDR1 LNHNV, CDR2 YYDKDF (reference sequence). This CDR3 comprises 15 residues. The CDR3 loop is CATSREPSALYEQYF. CDR3 sequence (DNA): TGTGCCACCAGCAGAGAGCCTAGCGCTCTCTACGAGCAGTACTTC.

The chain carries TRBV19 and TRBJ1-2, with D unclear. The CDR3 length is 15 residues. V shed 4 bases and J shed 1 base, with 13 bases lying between them. The germline CDR1 and CDR2 sequences are LNHDA and SQIVND (reference sequence). The CDR3 reads CASSTSKAGNYGYTF. The CDR3, as DNA: TGTGCCAGTAGTACCTCTAAAGCCGGTAACTATGGCTACACCTTC. Full variable domain (missing parts from reference TRBV19 and TRBJ1-2): DGGITQSPKYLFRKEGQNVTLSCEQNLNHDAMYWYRQDPGQGLRLIYYSQIVNDFQKGDIAEGYSVSREKKESFPLTVTSAQKNPTAFYLCASSTSKAGNYGYTFGSGTRLTVV.

The V gene is TRBV30, the J gene TRBJ2-5; TRBD2 matches at 10 bases. Germline V gene data show CDR1 as GTSNPN and CDR2 as SVGIG (reference sequence). V gave up 5 bases and J gave up 3 bases; unmatched junction bases: 9. The CDR3 contains 15 residues. The CDR3: CAWGRVAGGEETQYF. The CDR3 region has the DNA TGTGCCTGGGGCCGCGTAGCGGGAGGAGAAGAGACCCAGTACTTC.

This clone was counted a single time. This chain's CDR3 is CASRSLSGNTIYF. CDR3 nucleotide sequence: TGTGCCAGCAGGTCACTCTCTGGAAACACCATATATTTT. The gene calls are TRBV6-5 and TRBJ1-3; D gene uncertain. In germline, CDR1 is MNHEY, CDR2 SVGAGI. Trimming removed 6 bases from V and 0 bases from J, with 6 bases in between. The CDR3 is 13 amino acids.

This clone was seen only once. This rearrangement joins TRBV11-2 to TRBJ1-2; TRBD1 agrees at 7 bases. CDR1 is SGHAT and CDR2 is FQNNGV in the germline V gene. This CDR3 spans 18 amino acids. V dropped 6 bases and J dropped 4; count of bases not matched to a gene: 20. The CDR3 DNA is TGTGCCAGCAGAACGATCAGGGGGGATAAGGGGGTATCCTATGGCTACACCTTC. This encodes CASRTIRGDKGVSYGYTF.

The chain is built from TRBV6-5 and TRBJ1-6; D possibly corresponds to TRBD1 (6 bases). Trimming cost V 6 bases and J 7 bases, with 13 bases left between them. This CDR3 comprises 14 residues. Germline lookup yields CDR1 MNHEY and CDR2 SVGAGI. Here the CDR3 DNA reads TGTGCCAGCAGAATCACAGGGTTGAATTCACCCCTCCACTTT. Its protein is CASRITGLNSPLHF.

This clone was observed a single time. This chain uses TRBV10-3 with TRBJ1-5, with no clear D. This CDR3 is built from 13 residues. With 6 bases removed from V and 5 bases from J, the gap between germline ends came to 11 bases. In germline, CDR1 is ENHRY, CDR2 SYGVKD. As DNA, the CDR3 is TGTGCCATCAGAGTTCCAGGTTATCAGCCCCAGCATTTT. This codes for CAIRVPGYQPQHF.

The chain is built from TRBV7-3 and TRBJ1-6, with D perhaps TRBD1 (5 bases). The CDR3 contains 14 residues. Looked up from germline, CDR1 is SGHTA and CDR2 is FQGTGA. V was pared by 0 bases and J by 7 bases, with 7 bases between. The CDR3 DNA sequence: TGTGCCAGCAGCTTAACCTCAGGGAATTCACCCCTCCACTTT. This gives the protein CASSLTSGNSPLHF.

The chain couples TRBV27 to TRBJ2-2; D is possibly TRBD2 (6 bases). Trimming cost V 0 bases and J 4 bases, with 15 bases left between them. This CDR3 has 17 residues. CDR1 MNHEY and CDR2 SMNVEV come from the germline V gene (reference sequence). CDR3 DNA: TGTGCCAGCAGTTTATCCAACGGGAGAAGGGGCACCGGGGAGCTGTTTTTT. This translates into CASSLSNGRRGTGELFF.

This clone has a handful of counts. The gene calls are TRBV30 and TRBJ1-5, with 8 bases matching TRBD1. The J segment lost 6 bases and the V segment lost 3 bases, leaving 13 bases of the junction unmatched. Germline V gene lookup returns CDR1 GTSNPN and CDR2 SVGIG (reference sequence). This CDR3 region has 16 residues. The CDR3 spells CAWRRRVRGPVQPQHF. The CDR3, as DNA: TGTGCCTGGAGAAGGAGGGTCAGGGGGCCAGTTCAGCCCCAGCATTTT.